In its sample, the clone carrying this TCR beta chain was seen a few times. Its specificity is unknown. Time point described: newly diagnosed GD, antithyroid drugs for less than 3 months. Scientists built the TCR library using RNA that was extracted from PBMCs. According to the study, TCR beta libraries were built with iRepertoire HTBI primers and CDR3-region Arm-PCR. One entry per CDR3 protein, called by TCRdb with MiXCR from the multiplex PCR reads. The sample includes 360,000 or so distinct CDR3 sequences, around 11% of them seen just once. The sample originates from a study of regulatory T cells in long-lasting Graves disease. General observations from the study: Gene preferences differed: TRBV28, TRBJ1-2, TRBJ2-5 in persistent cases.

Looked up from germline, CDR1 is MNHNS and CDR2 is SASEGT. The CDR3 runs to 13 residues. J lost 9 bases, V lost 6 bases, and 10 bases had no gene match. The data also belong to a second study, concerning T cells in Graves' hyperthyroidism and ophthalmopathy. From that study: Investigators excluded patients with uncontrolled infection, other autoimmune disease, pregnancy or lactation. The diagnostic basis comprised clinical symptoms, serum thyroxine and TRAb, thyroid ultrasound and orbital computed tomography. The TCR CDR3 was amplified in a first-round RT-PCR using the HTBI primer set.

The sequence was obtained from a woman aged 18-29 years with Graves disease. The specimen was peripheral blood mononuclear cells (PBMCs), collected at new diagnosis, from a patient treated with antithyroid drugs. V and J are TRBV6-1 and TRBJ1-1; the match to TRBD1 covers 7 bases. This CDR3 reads CASRTLGQLQAFF. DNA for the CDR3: TGTGCCAGCAGGACTCTGGGACAGCTCCAAGCTTTCTTT.